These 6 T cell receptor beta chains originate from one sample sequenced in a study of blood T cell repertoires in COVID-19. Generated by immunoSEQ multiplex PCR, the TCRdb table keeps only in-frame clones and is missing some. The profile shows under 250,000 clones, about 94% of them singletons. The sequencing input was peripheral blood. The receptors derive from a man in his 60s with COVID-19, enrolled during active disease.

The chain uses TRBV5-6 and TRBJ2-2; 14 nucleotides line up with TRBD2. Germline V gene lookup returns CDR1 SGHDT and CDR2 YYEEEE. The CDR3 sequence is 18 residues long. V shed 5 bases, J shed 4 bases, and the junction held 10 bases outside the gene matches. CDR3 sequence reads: CASRPRLAGGPSTGELFF. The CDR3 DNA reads TGTGCCAGCAGACCTAGACTAGCGGGGGGGCCCAGCACCGGGGAGCTGTTTTTT.

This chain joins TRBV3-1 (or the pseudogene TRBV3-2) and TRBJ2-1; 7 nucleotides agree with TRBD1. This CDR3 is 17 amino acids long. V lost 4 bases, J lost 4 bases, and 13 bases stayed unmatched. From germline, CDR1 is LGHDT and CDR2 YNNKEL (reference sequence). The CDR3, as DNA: TGTGCCAGCAGCCCCCGGCCCCCGGGACAGAGTTACAATGAGCAGTTCTTC. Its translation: CASSPRPPGQSYNEQFF.

CDR3 bases: TGTGCCAGCAGCCGGACTAGCGGGACAGATACGCAGTATTTT. This encodes CASSRTSGTDTQYF. This chain links TRBV2 with TRBJ2-3; 11 nucleotides line up with TRBD2. J was trimmed by 3 bases and V by 6 bases; bases with no gene match: 2. Germline-derived CDR1 and CDR2 are SNHLY and FYNNEI. The CDR3 extends over 14 amino acids.

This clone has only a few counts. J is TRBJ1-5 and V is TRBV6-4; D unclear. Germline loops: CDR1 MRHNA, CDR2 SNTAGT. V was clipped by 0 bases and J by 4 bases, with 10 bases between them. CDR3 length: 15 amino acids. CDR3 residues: CASSDSNGSNQPQHF. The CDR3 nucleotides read TGTGCCAGCAGTGACTCGAACGGGAGTAATCAGCCCCAGCATTTT.

The CDR3 DNA reads TGTGCCAGCAGCCCAAGGACTAGCGGGGTAAATGAGCAGTTCTTC. Encoded protein: CASSPRTSGVNEQFF. The chain is built from TRBV7-2 and TRBJ2-1, with 12 bases identical to TRBD2. The CDR3 spans 15 residues. Germline CDR1 SGHTA, CDR2 FQGNSA. J lost 7 bases, V lost 5 bases, and 6 bases had no gene match.

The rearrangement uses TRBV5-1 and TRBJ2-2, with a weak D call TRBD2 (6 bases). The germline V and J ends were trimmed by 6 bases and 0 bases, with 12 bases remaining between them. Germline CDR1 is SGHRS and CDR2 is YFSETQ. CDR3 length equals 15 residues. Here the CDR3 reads CASKFSGANTGELFF. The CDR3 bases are TGCGCCAGCAAGTTTAGCGGAGCGAACACCGGGGAGCTGTTTTTT.